These T cell receptor beta chains were read from a single sample in a study of CD8+ T cells in alopecia areata. This table comes from immunoSEQ multiplex PCR, and its TCRdb copy is limited to in-frame clones, with some not included. The sample has about 210,000 clones; less than 50% are singletons. The specimen comprised CD4+ T cells sorted from blood, sampled at approximately week 39, from a patient treated with tofacitinib. These receptors all stem from a human donor with alopecia areata. Both conserved end residues are trimmed from each CDR3. A D gene is named only where the DNA matches it firmly.

J gene: TRBJ2-1; V gene: TRBV13; D gene: TRBD1; CDR3 length: 15; CDR3 protein: ASSFSWTGSSYNEQF
J gene: TRBJ2-7; V gene: TRBV10-3; D gene: TRBD1; CDR3 length: 10; CDR3 protein: AIGTGAYEQY
J gene: TRBJ1-5; V gene: TRBV6-1; D gene: .; CDR3 length: 12; CDR3 protein: ASSESDRYQPQH
J gene: TRBJ1-2; V gene: TRBV5-4; D gene: .; CDR3 length: 12; CDR3 protein: ASSLARLMGGYT
J gene: TRBJ2-2; V gene: TRBV28; D gene: .; CDR3 length: 10; CDR3 protein: ASSLYTGELF
J gene: TRBJ2-7; V gene: TRBV7-2; D gene: TRBD2; CDR3 length: 12; CDR3 protein: ASKTSGSSGEQY
J gene: TRBJ1-2; V gene: TRBV15; D gene: .; CDR3 length: 13; CDR3 protein: ATSSLGPGGYGYT
J gene: TRBJ2-3; V gene: TRBV4-2; D gene: TRBD1; CDR3 length: 12; CDR3 protein: ASSSSGQADTQY
J gene: TRBJ2-7; V gene: TRBV2; D gene: TRBD2; CDR3 length: 12; CDR3 protein: ASRQRETAYEQY
J gene: TRBJ2-3; V gene: TRBV9; D gene: TRBD2; CDR3 length: 13; CDR3 protein: ASSETGLAGDTQY
J gene: TRBJ2-1; V gene: TRBV6-5; D gene: .; CDR3 length: 12; CDR3 protein: ASSLIERQSEQF
J gene: TRBJ2-3; V gene: TRBV7-2; D gene: .; CDR3 length: 10; CDR3 protein: ASSLGDNTQY
J gene: TRBJ2-3; V gene: TRBV29-1; D gene: .; CDR3 length: 9; CDR3 protein: SVPRADTQY
J gene: TRBJ1-2; V gene: TRBV6-5; D gene: .; CDR3 length: 11; CDR3 protein: ASSRTVNYGYT
J gene: TRBJ2-3; V gene: TRBV29-1; D gene: .; CDR3 length: 13; CDR3 protein: SVEGVVATRDTQY
J gene: TRBJ2-2; V gene: TRBV10-1; D gene: TRBD1; CDR3 length: 15; CDR3 protein: ASSEEVSRGRNGELF
J gene: TRBJ2-5; V gene: TRBV6-5; D gene: TRBD2; CDR3 length: 12; CDR3 protein: ASKTSGAQETQY
J gene: TRBJ2-7; V gene: TRBV9; D gene: .; CDR3 length: 12; CDR3 protein: ASSVGSNSYEQY
J gene: TRBJ2-1; V gene: TRBV25-1; D gene: TRBD2; CDR3 length: 13; CDR3 protein: ASSLAGGSYNEQF
J gene: TRBJ1-2; V gene: TRBV4-2; D gene: .; CDR3 length: 11; CDR3 protein: ASSQEPGRGYT
J gene: TRBJ2-7; V gene: TRBV5-4; D gene: .; CDR3 length: 11; CDR3 protein: ASSLAGSYEQY
J gene: TRBJ2-1; V gene: TRBV5-1; D gene: .; CDR3 length: 10; CDR3 protein: ASSLGGDEQF
J gene: TRBJ2-7; V gene: TRBV7-2; D gene: .; CDR3 length: 12; CDR3 protein: ASSSTRSSYEQY
J gene: TRBJ1-2; V gene: TRBV5-1; D gene: .; CDR3 length: 12; CDR3 protein: ASSPGFPTYGYT
J gene: TRBJ2-3; V gene: TRBV18; D gene: .; CDR3 length: 13; CDR3 protein: ASSTVLGSTDTQY
J gene: TRBJ2-7; V gene: TRBV30; D gene: .; CDR3 length: 9; CDR3 protein: AWRTRYEQY
J gene: TRBJ2-7; V gene: TRBV19; D gene: .; CDR3 length: 12; CDR3 protein: ASSTKPGTYEQY
J gene: TRBJ1-1; V gene: TRBV30; D gene: TRBD1; CDR3 length: 11; CDR3 protein: AWARDRNTEAF